This record concerns one TCR beta chain sequence. No cognate antigen has been identified for it. No much larger clone exists at a distance of one base, and base qualities are not known. The record originates from a study of T cell responses to AZD1222 COVID-19 vaccine listed by TCRdb under 2021. Background for the entire study: AZD1222 recipients whose second dose came at about 4 weeks and those whose second dose came at about 12 weeks were combined into one group, since spike-specific TCR depth and breadth did not differ between the two schedules. TCR sequencing was performed for 233 trial participants, of whom some 200 were given two doses of AZD1222 and approximately 26 were given two doses of MenACWY control vaccine. Trial participants were enrolled by age into subgroups of 18-55, 56-69 and 70-plus years, and around 150, 28 and 57 TCR-sequenced participants, respectively, were included in these subgroups.

According to the germline V gene, CDR1 reads MNHEY and CDR2 reads SVGAGI. V and J are truncated by 6 bases and 2 bases respectively, leaving an intervening sequence of 7 bases. Counted from cysteine to phenylalanine, this CDR3 has 12 amino acids. This entry keeps only the CDR3 DNA: 36 bases, framed from base 1. The CDR3 regions of human TCRbeta chains were analyzed by immunosequencing. On the authors' methods: Repertoire TCRs were checked for matches against a reference library of SARS-CoV-2-specific TCRs that had been generated using the MIRA antigen-specificity platform. Breadth meant the fraction of unique TCRs that were SARS-CoV-2-associated, whereas depth meant the fraction of total T cells that were SARS-CoV-2-associated. Using the MIRA data, each spike-specific TCR was mapped to the spike region that the TCR reacts to and placed in a CD4 or CD8 class. Log10-transformed breadth and depth values were compared by one-way ANOVA with Sidak's multiple comparisons tests. Sourced from immuneACCESS, this table was stored by TCRdb with only in-frame sequences that have V and J called. A share of the clones is absent; for the studies checked, an unresolved V gene accounts for under half, and the remainder has no known explanation. Clonal size and the V and J genes are those of that table, whereas D and trimming came from the DNA. The sample table holds 200,000 or so clones, of which around 89% were seen once. Under 7.5% of the sample is held by the ten biggest clonotypes.

General study outcomes and caveats: CD4 TCRs associated with the vaccine covered the entire spike protein, and the dominant responses were in regions 160-218 and 743-854. Participants were mostly white British, with more females than males. The authors suggested clonal diversity may have been underestimated. The 56-69-year group was small, and its depth increase did not reach significance, likely because of low power. Conclusions about previously exposed vaccinees are limited because only five to seven AZD1222 recipients were SARS-CoV-2 seropositive at baseline. Reportedly, almost half of the unique spike-specific TCRs recognized epitopes lying outside the regions that are mutated in the B.1.351 and B.1.1.7 variants. No day 14 peak-response samples were available, so repertoires were characterized only after the peak T cell response. After two AZD1222 doses, spike-specific TCR breadth and depth were significantly higher than at day 0 and than in MenACWY recipients.

This specimen's time point label, interpreted: baseline before first vaccination. Vaccinee samples came from UK trials COV001 and COV002, including a single-blind randomized controlled phase 2/3 trial of AZD1222 (ChAdOx1 nCoV-19) in healthy adults. Trial participant PBMC samples were collected at day 0 and day 28 after the second dose for TCRbeta chain sequencing. Here the sequenced sample was peripheral blood, taken on day 0 of AZD1222 vaccination. The TCR originated in an adult in good health. Recombination joined TRBV6-5 with TRBJ2-5, with a tentative D gene TRBD1 over 5 matching bases. Here is the DNA: TGTGCCAGCAGCCGACAGCAAGAGACCCAGTACTTC. The encoded protein is CASSRQQETQYF.